The 7 T cell receptor beta chains below all came from one sample that was sequenced in a study of T cell changes during pregnancy in multiple sclerosis. Some clones are missing from TCRdb's copy, which holds only in-frame ones; the method was immunoSEQ multiplex PCR. Counted here are about 40,000 clones, approximately 90% occurring once; the ten biggest clones make up 1.4% to 1.5%. The sequenced sample was PBMCs (not recorded whether the cells were cultured). The receptors here all came from a female donor with multiple sclerosis, enrolled in a pregnancy study.

The chain uses TRBV21-1 and TRBJ1-5; the table gives TRBD1 as D, unverified against the DNA. TRBV21-1 is classified as a pseudogene. The CDR3 is made up of 17 amino acids. Written as DNA, the CDR3 is TGTGCCAGCAGCAAATCGGTCAGGGGGCGATCGAATCAGCCCCAGCATTTT. The encoded protein is CASSKSVRGRSNQPQHF.

The rearrangement uses TRBV30 and TRBJ2-1; tentatively, D is TRBD2 (5 bases). This CDR3 contains 15 residues. V lost 0 bases and J lost 2, with 11 bases in between. Germline-derived CDR1 and CDR2 are GTSNPN and SVGIG (reference sequence). DNA of the CDR3: TGTGCCTGGAGTGTGGCCGCGGGTACCTACAATGAGCAGTTCTTC. Residues: CAWSVAAGTYNEQFF.

In DNA, the CDR3 is TGTGCCAGCAGTTCGGCGGGACGTTACGAGCAGTACTTC. Translated: CASSSAGRYEQYF. The V and J genes are TRBV27 and TRBJ2-7; possible D gene TRBD2, 6 bases. The CDR3 has 13 residues. Germline CDR1 reads MNHEY; CDR2 reads SMNVEV (reference sequence). Deletions cut 4 bases from V and 4 bases from J, with 11 bases between.

This chain connects TRBV5-1 to TRBJ2-2; D is perhaps TRBD2 (5 bases). Deletions cut 1 base from V and 0 bases from J, with 7 bases between. The germline gives CDR1 SGHRS, CDR2 YFSETQ. The CDR3 contains 15 residues. The DNA for the CDR3 is TGCGCCAGCAGCTTGCCCGGGACGAACACCGGGGAGCTGTTTTTT. This encodes CASSLPGTNTGELFF. The complete variable domain, with remaining parts taken from reference TRBV5-1 and TRBJ2-2, reads KAGVTQTPRYLIKTRGQQVTLSCSPISGHRSVSWYQQTPGQGLQFLFEYFSETQRNKGNFPGRFSGRQFSNSRSEMNVSTLELGDSALYLCASSLPGTNTGELFFGEGSRLTVL.

The chain has TRBV18 and TRBJ1-1; D gene ambiguous. V was cut by 4 bases and J by 6 bases, with 15 bases left in between. Germline V gene data show CDR1 as KGHSH and CDR2 as LQKENI. The CDR3 consists of 14 residues. The CDR3 region has the DNA TGTGCCAGCTCACTTTCGAGGGCGGGCGCTGAAGCTTTCTTT. It yields the protein CASSLSRAGAEAFF.

The chain employs TRBV30 and TRBJ1-1; tentative D call: TRBD1 (5 bases). Trimming stripped 0 bases from V and 5 bases from J, with 7 bases between. CDR1 is GTSNPN and CDR2 is SVGIG in the germline V gene (reference sequence). The length of the CDR3 is 12 residues. The CDR3 region has the DNA TGTGCCTGGAGTGTCCGGGGGACTGAAGCTTTCTTT. Translation: CAWSVRGTEAFF.

This chain connects TRBV20-1 to TRBJ2-7; the D is unclear. Trimming took off 5 bases at V and 2 bases at J, with 4 bases between the two ends. The CDR3 has 10 residues. Germline V lookup: CDR1 DFQATT, CDR2 SNEGSKA (reference sequence). As DNA, the CDR3 is TGCAGTGCTGGGACCTACGAGCAGTACTTC. It is translated as CSAGTYEQYF.